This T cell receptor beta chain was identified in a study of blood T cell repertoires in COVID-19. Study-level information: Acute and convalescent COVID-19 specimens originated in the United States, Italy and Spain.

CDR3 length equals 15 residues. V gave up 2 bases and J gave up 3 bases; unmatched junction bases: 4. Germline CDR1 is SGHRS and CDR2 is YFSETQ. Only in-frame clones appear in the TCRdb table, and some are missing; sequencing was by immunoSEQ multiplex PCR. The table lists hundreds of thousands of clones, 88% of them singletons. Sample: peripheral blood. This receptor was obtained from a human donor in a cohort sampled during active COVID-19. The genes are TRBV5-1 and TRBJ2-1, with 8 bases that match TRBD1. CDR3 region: CASSFPGQDYNEQFF. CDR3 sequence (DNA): TGCGCCAGCAGCTTCCCGGGACAGGACTACAATGAGCAGTTCTTC.